The following is a T cell receptor (beta chain) sequence with its context. Its antigen is undetermined. The data originate from a study of long-term antiretroviral therapy in people with HIV. Study background: Of all samples, the earliest predate the 2015 immediate-ART recommendation by about a decade.

V was pared by 3 bases and J by 3 bases, with 16 bases between. This CDR3 has 16 amino acids. The germline CDR1 and CDR2 sequences are LNHDA and SQIVND (reference sequence). Study-level points and caveats: Despite increasing after ART, diversity remained lower than that of transplant donor controls. ART adherence was not documented, and neither viral resistance nor therapy changes had any data.

The run of the v3.0 immunoSEQ assay was at survey level. Samples were sequenced targeting 40,000-50,000 T-cell genomes each. Generated by immunoSEQ multiplex PCR, the TCRdb table keeps only in-frame clones and is missing some. The sample shows about 16,000 clones, more than 65% of them seen only once. The genes are TRBV19 and TRBJ2-3, with D possibly TRBD1 on 6 matching bases. This sample comprised unsorted PBMCs, obtained 1.2 years before starting antiretroviral therapy. This receptor was obtained from a man aged 25-45 years with HIV. The CDR3 spells CASSIYGGEVTDTQYF. The CDR3 region has the DNA TGTGCCAGTAGTATTTATGGGGGCGAGGTTACAGATACGCAGTATTTT.